Below are 2 T cell receptor beta chains sequenced from a single sample in a study of T cells in Graves' hyperthyroidism and ophthalmopathy. TCR beta CDR3 regions were amplified from RNA transcripts. HTBI primers drove first-round RT-PCR of the TCR CDR3. MiXCR was run by TCRdb on the multiplex PCR reads, yielding one entry per CDR3 protein. The sample includes around 440,000 distinct CDR3 sequences, less than 20% seen only once; the top ten take over 12%. The sample taken for sequencing was blood. These receptor sequences come from a woman between 18 and 30 years old with Graves' hyperthyroidism.

J is TRBJ1-2 and V is TRBV6-1; D unresolved. The CDR3 is 14 amino acids. V was trimmed by 2 bases and J by 5 bases, leaving 12 bases between them. Germline assignment: CDR1 MNHNS and CDR2 SASEGT. In nucleotides, the CDR3 is TGTGCCAGCAGTGAACCGAGAGAGATTTATGGCTACACCTTC. Its protein product is CASSEPREIYGYTF.

The table lists this clonotype with many counts. This chain uses TRBV6-2 or TRBV6-3 with TRBJ2-7; D uncertain. V dropped 5 bases and J dropped 3 bases, with 5 bases sitting between them. Germline V lookup: CDR1 MNHEY, CDR2 SVGEGT. This CDR3 has 11 residues. The chain's CDR3 is CASSTYYEQYF. The CDR3 DNA reads as TGTGCCAGCAGTACCTACTACGAGCAGTACTTC.